One and the same sample provided the 15 T cell receptor beta chains below, sequenced in a study of shared clonotypes between healthy human individuals. Cells designated naive CD8 were CD45RO-negative and were positively selected for CCR7, with terminally differentiated effector memory CD45RA+ cells excluded. Data came from immunoSEQ multiplex PCR; TCRdb stores just in-frame clones and leaves some out. The sample has roughly 650,000 clones, around 96% seen once. The sequencing sample was made of naive CD8+ T cells sorted from blood. These receptors all stem from a woman in her twenties or thirties in good health.

This clone was seen a single time. The CDR3 here is CASGWGEGLVEQYF. CDR3 coding DNA: TGTGCCAGCGGATGGGGGGAAGGACTAGTCGAGCAGTACTTC. The genes are TRBV7-9 and TRBJ2-7; 7 nucleotides align to TRBD2. Germline CDR1 reads SEHNR; CDR2 reads FQNEAQ (reference sequence). CDR3 length: 14 residues. V lost 8 bases, J lost 6 bases, and 13 bases stayed unmatched.

The chain combines TRBV7-6 with TRBJ2-3, with 8 bases matching TRBD2. V shed 1 base and J 6 bases; nucleotides not matched to a gene: 6. This CDR3 contains 15 residues. Germline lookup yields CDR1 SGHVS and CDR2 FNYEAQ. Here the CDR3 DNA reads TGTGCCAGCAGCTTAGATGGGACTAGGACGGATACGCAGTATTTT. Translation gives CASSLDGTRTDTQYF.

The J gene is TRBJ2-7, the V gene TRBV5-6, with D possibly TRBD1 on 6 matching bases. V dropped 5 bases and J dropped 5 bases, with 14 bases sitting between them. The CDR3 covers 13 residues. Germline V lookup: CDR1 SGHDT, CDR2 YYEEEE. CDR3: CASRTQGHHEQYF. In nucleotides, the CDR3 is TGTGCCAGCAGAACCCAGGGGCACCACGAGCAGTACTTC.

The chain has TRBV11-2 and TRBJ1-2; perhaps TRBD1 as D (5 bases). The length of the CDR3 is 17 residues. In germline, CDR1 is SGHAT, CDR2 FQNNGV. The V end was cut by 1 base, the J end by 4 bases, with 19 bases between. CDR3: CASSLVGEARGSYGYTF. CDR3 in DNA: TGTGCCAGCAGCTTAGTAGGGGAGGCTCGGGGGAGCTATGGCTACACCTTC. Full variable domain (rest looked up from reference TRBV11-2 and TRBJ1-2): EAGVAQSPRYKIIEKRQSVAFWCNPISGHATLYWYQQILGQGPKLLIQFQNNGVVDDSQLPKDRFSAERLKGVDSTLKIQPAKLEDSAVYLCASSLVGEARGSYGYTFGSGTRLTVV.

The V gene is TRBV4-1, the J gene TRBJ2-7, with 8 bases fitting TRBD2. Trimming took 2 bases from V and 3 from J; bases not matched to a gene: 6. The CDR3 length is 15 residues. Germline loops: CDR1 MGHRA, CDR2 YSYEKL. This CDR3 reads CASSQRSGSSYEQYF. CDR3 in DNA: TGCGCCAGCAGCCAACGGAGCGGGAGTAGCTACGAGCAGTACTTC.

The J gene is TRBJ2-1, the V gene TRBV6-5; D perhaps matches TRBD2 (5 bases). Germline lookup yields CDR1 MNHEY and CDR2 SVGAGI. V lost 2 bases to trimming and J lost 8 bases, with 16 bases between them. This CDR3 is built from 15 residues. Here the CDR3 DNA reads TGTGCCAGCAGTTACGGGAGCCGGTGGCGGGATGAGCAGTTCTTC. Translated, it gives CASSYGSRWRDEQFF.

The V and J genes are TRBV27 and TRBJ2-2; D gene unclear. The germline V and J ends were trimmed by 7 bases and 5 bases, with 11 bases remaining between them. CDR1 and CDR2 (germline): MNHEY, SMNVEV (reference sequence). This CDR3 spans 13 amino acids. CDR3 coding DNA: TGTGCCAGCAATTGGGGAAAGACCGGGGAGCTGTTTTTT. Residues: CASNWGKTGELFF.

The J gene is TRBJ2-7, the V gene TRBV19; 7 bases match TRBD2. The V and J ends lost 10 bases and 0 bases, in that order; junction bases with no gene match: 6. The CDR3 loop spans 13 amino acids. From germline, CDR1 is LNHDA and CDR2 SQIVND (reference sequence). CDR3 nucleotide sequence: TGTGCCATTCGAGAGCGGGACTCCTACGAGCAGTACTTC. This translates into CAIRERDSYEQYF.

In this sample, this clone turned up once. This chain connects TRBV6-5 to TRBJ1-3; a possible D gene is TRBD1 (5 bases). V gave up 6 bases and J gave up 1 base, with 10 bases separating them. The CDR3 contains 14 residues. Looked up from germline, CDR1 is MNHEY and CDR2 is SVGAGI. The chain's CDR3 is CASRPTDSGNTIYF. The CDR3 DNA follows: TGTGCCAGCAGGCCGACAGATTCTGGAAACACCATATATTTT.

In DNA form, the CDR3 reads TGTGCCATCGGCGCCAATATCTACAATGAGCAGTTCTTC. This sequence encodes CAIGANIYNEQFF. The chain employs TRBV10-3 and TRBJ2-1; D call uncertain. Between the trimmed V and J ends, which lost 8 bases and 3 bases, there was a span of 11 bases. This CDR3 contains 13 residues. Germline loops: CDR1 ENHRY, CDR2 SYGVKD.

In this sample, this clone turned up once. The chain recombines TRBV10-3 with TRBJ2-3; 7 bases are shared with TRBD1. The V segment lost 7 bases and the J segment 1 base; nucleotides outside the gene matches: 5. Germline loops: CDR1 ENHRY, CDR2 SYGVKD. CDR3 length: 14 residues. CDR3 nucleotide sequence: TGTGCCATCACAGCAGGACAGGGCACAGATACGCAGTATTTT. This sequence encodes CAITAGQGTDTQYF.

Notes on this clone: This sample also contains other DNA sequences that code for the same CDR3. The chain joins TRBV9 to TRBJ2-1, with D unresolved. The V gene lost 0 bases and the J gene lost 6 bases, with 4 bases spanning the gap. Germline V gene sequence: CDR1 SGDLS, CDR2 YYNGEE. CDR3 length equals 12 residues. The CDR3 region is CASSVVSNEQFF. The CDR3 bases are TGTGCCAGCAGCGTAGTGTCCAATGAGCAGTTCTTC.

The V call is TRBV5-6, the J call TRBJ1-2, with D unclear. Germline loops: CDR1 SGHDT, CDR2 YYEEEE. The CDR3 covers 13 residues. V was pared by 2 bases and J by 2 bases, with 7 bases between. The CDR3 nucleotides are TGTGCCAGCAGCTTTGACTCCAACTATGGCTACACCTTC. This sequence encodes CASSFDSNYGYTF.

The chain has TRBV6-5 and TRBJ2-7, with 9 positions matching TRBD2. The V gene's germline CDR1 is MNHEY and CDR2 SVGAGI. J lost 1 base, V lost 6 bases, and 7 bases had no gene match. The CDR3 sequence is 15 residues long. The CDR3 region is CASRALAGLSYEQYF. CDR3 nucleotide sequence: TGTGCCAGCAGGGCACTAGCGGGCCTATCCTACGAGCAGTACTTC.

V and J are TRBV7-3 and TRBJ2-5; TRBD2 matches 14 bases. Germline-derived CDR1 and CDR2 are SGHTA and FQGTGA. V was pared by 5 bases and J by 4 bases, with 9 bases of the junction left unmatched. This CDR3 region has 17 residues. The CDR3 is CASSPGTSGSVGETQYF. The CDR3 coding sequence is TGTGCCAGCAGCCCGGGGACTAGCGGGAGTGTGGGAGAGACCCAGTACTTC. Full variable domain (rest looked up from reference TRBV7-3 and TRBJ2-5): GAGVSQTPSNKVTEKGKYVELRCDPISGHTALYWYRQSLGQGPEFLIYFQGTGAADDSGLPNDRFFAVRPEGSVSTLKIQRTERGDSAVYLCASSPGTSGSVGETQYFGPGTRLLVL.